These 2 T cell receptor beta chains share one sample of origin, sequenced in a study of vaccination and CD4 T cells after COVID-19. These receptors' antigens are unknown. Sequencing of the DNA from cultured CD4+ T cells was carried out with the Oncomine TCR Beta short-read assay. In TCRdb, the PCR reads were re-called with MiXCR into one record per CDR3 protein. This sample yields thousands of distinct CDR3 sequences, of which 40% to 60% are seen a single time; 17% belongs to the top ten. Sample treatment: roughly 11-day PBMC culture with coronavirus spike peptide pools or control peptides (ViraFEST assay). These CD4+ T cells came from an unexposed donor, sampled before the COVID-19 pandemic (2011-2018). Sequencing was done on a sample of CD4+ T cells from blood, cultured in vitro. The receptors were sampled from a human donor in good health.

As to this clonotype: At one of its ends the junction is not consistent with the germline gene, which may arise from a read error. This chain connects TRBV7-2 to TRBJ2-3; a possible D gene is TRBD1 (7 bases). Looked up from germline, CDR1 is SGHTA and CDR2 is FQGNSA. The CDR3 runs to 17 residues. CDR3 loop: CASSQDLGRGATDTQYF. The CDR3 coding sequence is TGCGCCAGCAGCCAAGATCTTGGCAGGGGGGCCACAGATACGCAGTATTTT.

The chain employs TRBV2 and TRBJ1-5, with 7 bases aligning to TRBD1. CDR3 size: 14 residues. Unmatched junction bases numbered 9, after V lost 9 bases and J lost 4 bases. Germline V CDR1 and CDR2: SNHLY, FYNNEI. The CDR3 here is CARETGQINQPQHF. Written as DNA, the CDR3 is TGTGCCAGAGAGACGGGACAGATTAATCAGCCCCAGCATTTT.